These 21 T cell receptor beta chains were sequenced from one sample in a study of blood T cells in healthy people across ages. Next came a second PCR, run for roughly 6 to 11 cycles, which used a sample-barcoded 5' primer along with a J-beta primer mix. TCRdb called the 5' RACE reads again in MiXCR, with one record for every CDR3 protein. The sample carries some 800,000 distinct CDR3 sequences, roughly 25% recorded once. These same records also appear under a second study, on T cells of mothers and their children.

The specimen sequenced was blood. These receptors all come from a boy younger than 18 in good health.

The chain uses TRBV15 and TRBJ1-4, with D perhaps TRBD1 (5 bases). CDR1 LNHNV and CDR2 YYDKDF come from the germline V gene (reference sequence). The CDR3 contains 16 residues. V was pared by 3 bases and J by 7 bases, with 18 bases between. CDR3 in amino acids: CATSRTPSGGSEKLFF. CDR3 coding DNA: TGTGCCACCAGCAGGACCCCCTCCGGGGGGAGTGAAAAACTGTTTTTT.

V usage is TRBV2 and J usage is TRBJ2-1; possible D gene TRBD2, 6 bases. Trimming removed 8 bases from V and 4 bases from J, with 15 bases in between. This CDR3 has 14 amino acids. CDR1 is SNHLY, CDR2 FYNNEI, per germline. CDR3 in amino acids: CASGDSTLYNEQFF. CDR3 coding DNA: TGTGCCAGCGGGGACTCTACCTTATACAATGAGCAGTTCTTC.

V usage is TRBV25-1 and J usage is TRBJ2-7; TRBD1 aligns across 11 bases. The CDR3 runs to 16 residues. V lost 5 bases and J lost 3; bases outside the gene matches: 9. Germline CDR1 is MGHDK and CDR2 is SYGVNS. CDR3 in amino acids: CASSPKPGQGVYEQYF. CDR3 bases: TGTGCCAGCAGTCCTAAACCGGGACAGGGGGTCTACGAGCAGTACTTC.

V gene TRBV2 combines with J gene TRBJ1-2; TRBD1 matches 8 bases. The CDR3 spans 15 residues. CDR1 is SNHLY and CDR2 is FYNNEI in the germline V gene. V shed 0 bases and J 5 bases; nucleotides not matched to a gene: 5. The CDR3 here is CASSEARGQVYGYTF. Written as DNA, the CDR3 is TGTGCCAGCAGTGAAGCGCGGGGACAGGTTTATGGCTACACCTTC. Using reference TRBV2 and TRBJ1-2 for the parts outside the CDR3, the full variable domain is EPEVTQTPSHQVTQMGQEVILRCVPISNHLYFYWYRQILGQKVEFLVSFYNNEISEKSEIFDDQFSVERPDGSNFTLKIRSTKLEDSAMYFCASSEARGQVYGYTFGSGTRLTVV.

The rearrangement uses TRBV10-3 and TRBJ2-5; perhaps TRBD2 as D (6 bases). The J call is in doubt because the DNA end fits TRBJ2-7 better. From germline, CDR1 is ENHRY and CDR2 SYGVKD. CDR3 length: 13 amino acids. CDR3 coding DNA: TGTGCCATCAGTCCTTCCCCGGGGGTCGAGCAGTACTTC. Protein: CAISPSPGVEQYF.

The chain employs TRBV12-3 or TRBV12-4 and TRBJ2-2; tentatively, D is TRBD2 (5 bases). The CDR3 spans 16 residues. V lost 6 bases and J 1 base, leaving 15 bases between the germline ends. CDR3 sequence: CASRPDAGGNTGELFF. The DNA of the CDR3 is TGTGCCAGCAGGCCAGACGCGGGCGGGAACACCGGGGAGCTGTTTTTT.

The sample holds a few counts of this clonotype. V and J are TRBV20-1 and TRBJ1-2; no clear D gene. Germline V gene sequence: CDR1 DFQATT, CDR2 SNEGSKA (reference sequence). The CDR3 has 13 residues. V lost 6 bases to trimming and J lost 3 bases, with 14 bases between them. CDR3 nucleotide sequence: TGCAGTGCACCCCCTACAGAAGACTATGGCTACACCTTC. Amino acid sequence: CSAPPTEDYGYTF.

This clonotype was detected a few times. For the CDR3, the DNA is TGTGCCAGCAGTTCGGACAGGGCCCCCTACAATGAGCAGTTCTTC. Encoded protein: CASSSDRAPYNEQFF. This chain connects TRBV7-9 to TRBJ2-1; 8 bases map to TRBD1. J was trimmed by 2 bases and V by 6 bases; bases with no gene match: 6. CDR1 and CDR2 (germline): SEHNR, FQNEAQ (reference sequence). CDR3 length: 15 residues.

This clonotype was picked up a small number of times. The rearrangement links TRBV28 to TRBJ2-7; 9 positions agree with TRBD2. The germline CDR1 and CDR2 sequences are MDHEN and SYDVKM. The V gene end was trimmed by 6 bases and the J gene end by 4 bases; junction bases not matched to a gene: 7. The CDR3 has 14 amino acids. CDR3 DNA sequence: TGTGCCAGCAGGCATGCTAGCGGGAAATACGAGCAGTACTTC. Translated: CASRHASGKYEQYF.

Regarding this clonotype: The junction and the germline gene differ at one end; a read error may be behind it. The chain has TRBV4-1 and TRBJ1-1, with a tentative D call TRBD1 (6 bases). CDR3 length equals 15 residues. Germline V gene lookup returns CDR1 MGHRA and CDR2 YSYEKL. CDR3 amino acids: CASSQGGGLDTEAFF. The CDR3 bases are TGCGCCAGCAGCCAAGGGGGGGGGCTGGACACTGAAGCCTTCTTT.

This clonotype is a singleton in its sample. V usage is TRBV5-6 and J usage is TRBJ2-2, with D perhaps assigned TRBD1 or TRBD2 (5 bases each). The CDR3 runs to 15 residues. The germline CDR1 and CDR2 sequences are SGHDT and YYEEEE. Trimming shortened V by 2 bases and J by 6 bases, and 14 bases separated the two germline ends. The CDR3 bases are TGTGCCAGCAGCTTTTACTCCGGGGCCTCCGGGGAGCTGTTTTTT. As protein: CASSFYSGASGELFF.

The CDR3 protein is CASSWGTSGIEQFF. The DNA for the CDR3 is TGCGCCAGCAGCTGGGGGACTAGCGGGATTGAGCAGTTCTTC. The chain is built from TRBV5-1 and TRBJ2-1; TRBD2 agrees at 13 bases. The CDR3 consists of 14 residues. CDR1 SGHRS and CDR2 YFSETQ come from the germline V gene. Trimming cost V 3 bases and J 9 bases; bases outside gene matches: 3.

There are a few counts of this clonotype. The CDR3 coding sequence is TGTGCCAGCAGCACTAGCGGGGGTCGTAGGGAGCAGTTCTTC. It yields the protein CASSTSGGRREQFF. The V call is TRBV11-1, the J call TRBJ2-1; 11 bases are a match to TRBD2. The germline V gene encodes CDR1 SGHAT and CDR2 FQDESV (reference sequence). Germline trimming cut 5 bases from V and 10 bases from J; bases unmatched to any gene: 7. The CDR3 is made up of 14 amino acids. Full variable domain (remainder filled in from reference TRBV11-1 and TRBJ2-1): EAEVAQSPRYKITEKSQAVAFWCDPISGHATLYWYRQILGQGPELLVQFQDESVVDDSQLPKDRFSAERLKGVDSTLKIQPAELGDSAMYLCASSTSGGRREQFFGPGTRLTVL.

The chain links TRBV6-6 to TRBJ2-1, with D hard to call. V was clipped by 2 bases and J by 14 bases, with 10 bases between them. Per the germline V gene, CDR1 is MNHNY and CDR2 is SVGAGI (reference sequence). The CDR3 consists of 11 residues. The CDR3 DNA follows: TGTGCCAGCAGTTACGGCCAGTGGGAGTTCTTC. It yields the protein CASSYGQWEFF.

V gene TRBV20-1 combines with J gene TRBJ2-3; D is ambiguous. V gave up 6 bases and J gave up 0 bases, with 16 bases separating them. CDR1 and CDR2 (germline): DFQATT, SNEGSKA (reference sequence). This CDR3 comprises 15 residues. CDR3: CSARTDQKSTDTQYF. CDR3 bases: TGCAGTGCAAGGACGGACCAGAAAAGCACAGATACGCAGTATTTT.

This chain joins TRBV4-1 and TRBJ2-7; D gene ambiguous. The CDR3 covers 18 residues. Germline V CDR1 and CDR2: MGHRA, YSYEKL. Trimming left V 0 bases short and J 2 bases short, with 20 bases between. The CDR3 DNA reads TGCGCCAGCAGCCAAGATCCTAGGTTGGAATCGGAAGCCTACGAGCAGTACTTC. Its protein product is CASSQDPRLESEAYEQYF.

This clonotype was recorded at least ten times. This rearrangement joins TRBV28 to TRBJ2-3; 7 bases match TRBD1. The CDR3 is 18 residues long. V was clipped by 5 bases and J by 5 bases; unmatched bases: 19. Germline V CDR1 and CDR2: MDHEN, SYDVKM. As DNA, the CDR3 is TGTGCCAGCAGTCCCCCTTTACGGCGATTCAGGGGGATAGATACGCAGTATTTT. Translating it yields CASSPPLRRFRGIDTQYF.

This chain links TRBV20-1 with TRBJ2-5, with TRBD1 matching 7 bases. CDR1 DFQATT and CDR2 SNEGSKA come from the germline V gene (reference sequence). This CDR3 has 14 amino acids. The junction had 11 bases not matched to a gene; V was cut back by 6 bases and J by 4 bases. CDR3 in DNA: TGCAGTGCCCGGTACATTAACAGGGGAGAGACCCAGTACTTC. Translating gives CSARYINRGETQYF.

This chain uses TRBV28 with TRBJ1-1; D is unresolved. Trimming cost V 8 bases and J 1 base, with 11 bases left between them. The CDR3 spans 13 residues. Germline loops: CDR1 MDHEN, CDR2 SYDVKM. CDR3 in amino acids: CASSISGNTEAFF. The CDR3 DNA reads TGTGCCAGCTCAATCAGCGGGAACACTGAAGCTTTCTTT.

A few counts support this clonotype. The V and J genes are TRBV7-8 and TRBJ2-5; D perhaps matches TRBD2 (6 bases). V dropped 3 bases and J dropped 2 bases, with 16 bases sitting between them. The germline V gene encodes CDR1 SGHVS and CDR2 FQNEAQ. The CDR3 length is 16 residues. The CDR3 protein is CASSFIGLRLQETQYF. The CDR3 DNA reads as TGTGCCAGCAGCTTTATTGGACTACGGCTGCAAGAGACCCAGTACTTC.

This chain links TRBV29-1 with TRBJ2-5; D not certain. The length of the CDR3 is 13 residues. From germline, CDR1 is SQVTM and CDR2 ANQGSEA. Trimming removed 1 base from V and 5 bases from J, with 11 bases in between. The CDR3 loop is CSVEVDGVETQYF. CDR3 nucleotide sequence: TGCAGCGTTGAAGTCGATGGGGTGGAGACCCAGTACTTC. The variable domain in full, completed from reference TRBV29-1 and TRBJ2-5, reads SAVISQKPSRDICQRGTSLTIQCQVDSQVTMMFWYRQQPGQSLTLIATANQGSEATYESGFVIDKFPISRPNLTFSTLTVSNMSPEDSSIYLCSVEVDGVETQYFGPGTRLLVL.